This TCR beta chain was profiled in a study of blood T cells in healthy people across ages. Study-wide points: Age showed a roughly linear inverse relationship with TCR beta diversity per million T cells. Naive T cell percentage showed a strong correlation with TCR beta diversity.

The V and J ends lost 2 bases and 5 bases respectively, with 7 bases between them. Germline CDR1 MDHEN, CDR2 SYDVKM. The CDR3 covers 12 residues. A second roughly 6 to 11 cycle PCR used barcoded and J-beta primers. TCRdb re-called the 5' RACE reads through MiXCR, storing one row per CDR3 protein. The table includes around 700,000 distinct CDR3 sequences, 20% to 25% detected once. With regard to this clonotype: Its antigen is currently unknown.

These same data were also listed under a study on T cells of mothers and their children.

This sequence was found in a boy aged 5-17 years in good health. Input material: blood. V and J are TRBV28 and TRBJ2-7, with D unclear. The CDR3 nucleotides are TGTGCCAGCAGTTTAATAGAGAACGAGCAGTACTTC. It specifies CASSLIENEQYF.